Listed below are T cell receptor beta chains from one sample, sequenced in a study of T cell responses to AZD1222 COVID-19 vaccine. Profiling relied on immunoSEQ multiplex PCR, and the TCRdb table lists in-frame clones only, not all of them. The sample lists about 190,000 clones, approximately 87% occurring once. The sample was peripheral blood, taken on day 0 of MenACWY control vaccination. Receptors originate from an adult in good health. CDR3s leave out the opening cysteine and the closing phenylalanine or tryptophan. Fields, in order: CDR3 protein, J gene, clone size, V gene. Part of the rows lack a size; the others show once, few, many or a class for expanded clones.

CDR3 protein: ASSFFSGRNEQF
J gene: TRBJ2-1
clone size: .
V gene: TRBV13

CDR3 protein: ASSGLGQPRGTEAF
J gene: TRBJ1-1
clone size: .
V gene: TRBV7-9

CDR3 protein: ASSTGGHYEQY
J gene: TRBJ2-7
clone size: .
V gene: TRBV11-2

CDR3 protein: ASSLTLSNEAF
J gene: TRBJ1-1
clone size: .
V gene: TRBV27

CDR3 protein: AWSVRGGTDTQY
J gene: TRBJ2-3
clone size: .
V gene: TRBV30

CDR3 protein: ASSGGSSYNEQF
J gene: TRBJ2-1
clone size: .
V gene: TRBV9

CDR3 protein: ASSASRLGGNTEAF
J gene: TRBJ1-1
clone size: .
V gene: TRBV5-1

CDR3 protein: ASSQSYEQY
J gene: TRBJ2-7
clone size: .
V gene: TRBV3-1/TRBV3-2

CDR3 protein: ASSLGAPAERDVDGELF
J gene: TRBJ2-2
clone size: .
V gene: TRBV7-2

CDR3 protein: ASSVGISGTSGSFYEQF
J gene: TRBJ2-1
clone size: .
V gene: TRBV9

CDR3 protein: ASSFSGTSAPQETQY
J gene: TRBJ2-5
clone size: .
V gene: TRBV5-6

CDR3 protein: ASTAGLAGGEQY
J gene: TRBJ2-7
clone size: .
V gene: TRBV6-5

CDR3 protein: SASGGTRQY
J gene: TRBJ2-7
clone size: .
V gene: TRBV20-1

CDR3 protein: ASSLVGQGNEKLF
J gene: TRBJ1-4
clone size: .
V gene: TRBV7-8

CDR3 protein: ASSPRYTDTQY
J gene: TRBJ2-3
clone size: .
V gene: TRBV12-3/TRBV12-4

CDR3 protein: ASSFLAGGEDTQY
J gene: TRBJ2-3
clone size: .
V gene: TRBV28

CDR3 protein: ASSPGTPSGNTIY
J gene: TRBJ1-3
clone size: .
V gene: TRBV18

CDR3 protein: ASSPSGTGYGYT
J gene: TRBJ1-2
clone size: .
V gene: TRBV28

CDR3 protein: ASSPGQGVQSGYT
J gene: TRBJ1-2
clone size: .
V gene: TRBV5-1

CDR3 protein: ASSWGGDAEAF
J gene: TRBJ1-1
clone size: .
V gene: TRBV5-1

CDR3 protein: ASSLYRDNQPQH
J gene: TRBJ1-5
clone size: .
V gene: TRBV6-5

CDR3 protein: ATSRRTTTESTDTQY
J gene: TRBJ2-3
clone size: .
V gene: TRBV15

CDR3 protein: ASSLGYDRGRQPQH
J gene: TRBJ1-5
clone size: .
V gene: TRBV7-8

CDR3 protein: ASSVDGSYEQY
J gene: TRBJ2-7
clone size: .
V gene: TRBV9

CDR3 protein: AWSDEGAKAF
J gene: TRBJ1-1
clone size: once
V gene: TRBV30

CDR3 protein: ASSTERVNEKLF
J gene: TRBJ1-4
clone size: .
V gene: TRBV19

CDR3 protein: ASSFGRILSTDTQY
J gene: TRBJ2-3
clone size: .
V gene: TRBV28

CDR3 protein: ASSPAGLRSEAF
J gene: TRBJ1-1
clone size: .
V gene: TRBV4-2

CDR3 protein: ASTTVESYEQY
J gene: TRBJ2-7
clone size: .
V gene: TRBV28

CDR3 protein: ASSPHSLEAKYSGYT
J gene: TRBJ1-2
clone size: .
V gene: TRBV7-2

CDR3 protein: SAGGGTSSPSGYT
J gene: TRBJ1-2
clone size: few
V gene: TRBV29-1

CDR3 protein: ASSTGFRDRGNQPQH
J gene: TRBJ1-5
clone size: .
V gene: TRBV19

CDR3 protein: ASSYGTSGNDEQY
J gene: TRBJ2-7
clone size: .
V gene: TRBV5-4

CDR3 protein: ASSYEGDYGYT
J gene: TRBJ1-2
clone size: .
V gene: TRBV6-5

CDR3 protein: ASSRDSDYEQY
J gene: TRBJ2-7
clone size: .
V gene: TRBV18

CDR3 protein: ASSLASEVTDTQY
J gene: TRBJ2-3
clone size: .
V gene: TRBV5-6

CDR3 protein: ASSEWNTEAF
J gene: TRBJ1-1
clone size: .
V gene: TRBV6-1

CDR3 protein: ASSIPGRGTDTQY
J gene: TRBJ2-3
clone size: once
V gene: TRBV19

CDR3 protein: ASTLGEKGAAFYGYT
J gene: TRBJ1-2
clone size: .
V gene: TRBV7-2

CDR3 protein: ASSYRWTSGFNNEQF
J gene: TRBJ2-1
clone size: once
V gene: TRBV5-1

CDR3 protein: AWSLGYNQPQH
J gene: TRBJ1-5
clone size: .
V gene: TRBV30